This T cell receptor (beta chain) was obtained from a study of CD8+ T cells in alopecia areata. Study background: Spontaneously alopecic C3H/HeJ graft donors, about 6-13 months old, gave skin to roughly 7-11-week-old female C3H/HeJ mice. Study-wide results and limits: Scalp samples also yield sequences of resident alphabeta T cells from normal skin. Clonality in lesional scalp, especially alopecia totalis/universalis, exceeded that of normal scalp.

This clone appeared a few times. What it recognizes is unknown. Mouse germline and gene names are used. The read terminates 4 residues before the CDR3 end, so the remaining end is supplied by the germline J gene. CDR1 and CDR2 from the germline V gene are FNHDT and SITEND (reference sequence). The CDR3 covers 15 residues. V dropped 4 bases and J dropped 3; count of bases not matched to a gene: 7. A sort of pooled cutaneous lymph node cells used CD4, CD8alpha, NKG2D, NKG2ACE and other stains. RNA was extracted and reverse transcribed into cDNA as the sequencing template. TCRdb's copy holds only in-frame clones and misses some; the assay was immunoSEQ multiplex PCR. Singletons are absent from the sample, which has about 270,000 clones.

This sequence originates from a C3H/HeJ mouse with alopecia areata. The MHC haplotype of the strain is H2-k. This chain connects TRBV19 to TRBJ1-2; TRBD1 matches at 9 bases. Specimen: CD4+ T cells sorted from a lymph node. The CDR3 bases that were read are TGTGCCAGCAGTGGCCGGGACAGGGAAGACTCC. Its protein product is CASSGRDREDS. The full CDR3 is CASSGRDREDSDYTF.